The present T cell receptor beta chain was sequenced within a study of T cells after yellow fever vaccination. Turning to the study itself: Where fractions had low cell numbers, libraries were prepared from them with the SMART-Seq v4 Ultra Low Input RNA kit.

Trimming took off 0 bases at V and 3 bases at J, with 9 bases between the two ends. The germline V gene has CDR1 MGHRA and CDR2 YSYEKL. The CDR3 is 15 residues long. In regard to this clonotype: Its antigen is unidentified.

From the 5' RACE reads, TCRdb called clonotypes with MiXCR, one entry per CDR3 protein. Among 120,000 or so distinct CDR3 sequences listed, roughly 15% were seen once. Study results and caveats: The booster saw the reappearance of most primary-vaccination clones (around 96% CD4, 80% to 90% CD8).

Sample: CD8+ T cells sorted from PBMCs, taken 5 days after the yellow fever booster vaccination. The clonotype originates from a man between 18 and 29 years old who received the YFV17D yellow fever vaccine. The V and J genes are TRBV4-1 and TRBJ1-5; D ambiguous. CDR3 amino acids: CASSQDDNYNQPQHF. CDR3 DNA: TGCGCCAGCAGCCAAGATGACAACTACAATCAGCCCCAGCATTTT.